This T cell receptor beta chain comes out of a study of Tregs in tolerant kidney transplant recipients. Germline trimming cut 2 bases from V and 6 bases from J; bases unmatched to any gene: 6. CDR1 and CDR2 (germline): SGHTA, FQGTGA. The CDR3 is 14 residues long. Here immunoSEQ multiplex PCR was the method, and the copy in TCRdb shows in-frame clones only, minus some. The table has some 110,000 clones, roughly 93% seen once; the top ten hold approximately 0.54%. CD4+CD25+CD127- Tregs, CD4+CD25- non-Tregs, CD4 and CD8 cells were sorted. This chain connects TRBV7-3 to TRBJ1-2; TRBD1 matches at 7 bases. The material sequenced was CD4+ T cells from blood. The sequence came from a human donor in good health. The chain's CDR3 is CASSLSGTANGYTF. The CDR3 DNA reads TGTGCCAGCAGCTTATCTGGGACAGCCAATGGCTACACCTTC.